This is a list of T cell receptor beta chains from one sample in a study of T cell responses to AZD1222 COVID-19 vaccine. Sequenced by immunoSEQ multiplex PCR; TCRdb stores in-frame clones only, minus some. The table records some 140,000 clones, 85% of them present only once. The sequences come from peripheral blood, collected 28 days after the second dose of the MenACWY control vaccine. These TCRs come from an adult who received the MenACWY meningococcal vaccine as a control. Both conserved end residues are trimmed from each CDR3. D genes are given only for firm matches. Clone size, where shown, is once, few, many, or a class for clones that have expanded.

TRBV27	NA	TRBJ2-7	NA	ASSLSSFYEQY
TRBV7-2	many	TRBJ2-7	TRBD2	ASSLMGGPGEQY
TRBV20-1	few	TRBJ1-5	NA	SASRGGRQPQH
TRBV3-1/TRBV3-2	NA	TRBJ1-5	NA	ASSQVLSNQPQH
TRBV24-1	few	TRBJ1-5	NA	ATSELSRDSNQPQH
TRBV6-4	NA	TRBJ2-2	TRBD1	ASSGQGARTGELF
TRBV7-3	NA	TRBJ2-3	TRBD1	ASSLGGTGLADTQY
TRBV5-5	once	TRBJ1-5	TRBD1	ASSGLDRGDQPQH
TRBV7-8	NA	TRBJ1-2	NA	ASSLATGNTYGYT
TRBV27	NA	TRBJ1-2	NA	ASSLTDGYGYT
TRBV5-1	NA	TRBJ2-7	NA	ASSLARSSYEQY
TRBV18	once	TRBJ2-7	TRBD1	ASSRGQGAEQY
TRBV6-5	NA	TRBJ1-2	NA	ASSYGTANYGYT
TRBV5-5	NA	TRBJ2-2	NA	ASSAGGGAFANTGELF
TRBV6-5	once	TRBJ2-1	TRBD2	ASCLGLAGEQF
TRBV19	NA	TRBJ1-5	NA	ASRIPISNQPQH
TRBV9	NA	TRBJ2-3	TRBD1	ASSIHTAGQGLASTDTQY
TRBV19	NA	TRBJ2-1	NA	ASSIGWGGNEQF
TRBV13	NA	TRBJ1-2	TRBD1	ASTTGGGGGGYT
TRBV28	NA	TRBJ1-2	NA	ASGRDGWEGYT
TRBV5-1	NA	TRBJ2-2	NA	ASSLEASNTGELF
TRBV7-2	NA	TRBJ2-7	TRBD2	ASSLRTSGRYSYEQY
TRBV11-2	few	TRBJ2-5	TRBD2	ASSPRSGREETQY
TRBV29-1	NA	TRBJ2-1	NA	SVEFTLLDDEQF
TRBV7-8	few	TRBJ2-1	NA	ASSSRRGKVLDEQF